This entry lists 4 T cell receptor beta chains sequenced from one sample in a study of shared clonotypes between healthy human individuals. Data came from immunoSEQ multiplex PCR; TCRdb stores just in-frame clones and leaves some out. This table holds roughly 2 million clones, about 95% found once. Selected positively for CCR7 and CD45RO-negative, naive CD8 cells excluded terminally differentiated effector memory CD45RA+ cells. Input material: naive CD8+ T cells sorted from blood. The origin of the receptors is a man aged 18-30 years in good health.

A note on this clone: Within the sample, other DNA sequences also encode this same CDR3. The chain carries TRBV7-9 and TRBJ2-5; the match to TRBD2 covers 14 bases. V shed 5 bases and J 4 bases; nucleotides not matched to a gene: 6. Germline V CDR1 and CDR2: SEHNR, FQNEAQ (reference sequence). The CDR3 has 16 amino acids. The CDR3 DNA sequence: TGTGCCAGCAGCCCGGGACTAGCGGGAGTTGGAGAGACCCAGTACTTC. It translates to CASSPGLAGVGETQYF.

Remarks on this clone: Other nucleotide sequences in the sample specify the same CDR3. The J gene is TRBJ1-2, the V gene TRBV20-1, with D maybe TRBD1 (5 bases). V was clipped by 3 bases and J by 4 bases, with 6 bases between them. Germline assignment: CDR1 DFQATT and CDR2 SNEGSKA (reference sequence). CDR3 length: 11 amino acids. The CDR3 bases are TGCAGTGCTAGGGGGCTCTATGGCTACACCTTC. Residues: CSARGLYGYTF.

The chain uses TRBV7-9 and TRBJ2-3; D might be TRBD2 (6 bases). Trimming cost V 5 bases and J 0 bases, with 18 bases left between them. Germline V gene sequence: CDR1 SEHNR, CDR2 FQNEAQ (reference sequence). This CDR3 has 17 amino acids. DNA for the CDR3: TGTGCCAGCAGCCTGGACGAGGGAGGTGTCAGCACAGATACGCAGTATTTT. Protein sequence: CASSLDEGGVSTDTQYF.

The chain couples TRBV6-1 to TRBJ1-1; 7 bases are shared with TRBD1. Trimming cost V 7 bases and J 0 bases; bases outside gene matches: 2. This CDR3 comprises 13 residues. Germline CDR1 MNHNS, CDR2 SASEGT. The CDR3: CASKTGVNTEAFF. As DNA, the CDR3 is TGTGCCAGCAAAACAGGGGTGAACACTGAAGCTTTCTTT.